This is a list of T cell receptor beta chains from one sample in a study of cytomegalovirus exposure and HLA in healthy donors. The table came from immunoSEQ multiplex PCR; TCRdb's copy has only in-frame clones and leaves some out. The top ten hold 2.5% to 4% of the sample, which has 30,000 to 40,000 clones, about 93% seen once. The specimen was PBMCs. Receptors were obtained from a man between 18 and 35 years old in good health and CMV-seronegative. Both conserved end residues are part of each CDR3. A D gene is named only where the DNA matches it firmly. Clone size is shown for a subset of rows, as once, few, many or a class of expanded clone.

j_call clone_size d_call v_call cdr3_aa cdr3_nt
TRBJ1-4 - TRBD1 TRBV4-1 CASSHRQGAGEKLFF TGCGCCAGCAGCCACCGACAGGGGGCCGGTGAAAAACTGTTTTTT
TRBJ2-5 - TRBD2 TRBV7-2 CASSPRGIWRSQETQYF TGTGCCAGCAGCCCGCGGGGGATATGGCGGTCACAAGAGACCCAGTACTTC
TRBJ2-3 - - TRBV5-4 CASSLDSADTQYF TGTGCCAGCAGCTTGGATTCCGCAGATACGCAGTATTTT
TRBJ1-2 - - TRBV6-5 CASSRGYGYTF TGTGCCAGCAGCCGGGGGTACGGCTACACCTTC
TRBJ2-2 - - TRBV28 CASRLTVPSTGELFF TGTGCCAGCAGGTTAACAGTTCCGAGCACCGGGGAGCTGTTTTTT
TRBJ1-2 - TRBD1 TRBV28 CASNTHGQGGYGYTF TGTGCCAGCAATACCCACGGACAGGGTGGCTATGGCTACACCTTC
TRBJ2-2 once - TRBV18 CASSDKLNTGELFF TGTGCCAGCTCAGACAAATTGAACACCGGGGAGCTGTTTTTT
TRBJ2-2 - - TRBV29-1 CSGRVKPSDTGELFF TGCAGCGGCCGGGTCAAACCGTCGGACACCGGGGAGCTGTTTTTT
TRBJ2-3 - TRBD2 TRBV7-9 CASSLPRSATSDNTQYF TGTGCCAGCAGCCTTCCACGGAGTGCGACTAGCGATAATACGCAGTATTTT
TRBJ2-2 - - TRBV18 CASSPQDPGGNGELFF TGTGCCAGCTCACCCCAGGACCCTGGAGGGAACGGGGAGCTGTTTTTT
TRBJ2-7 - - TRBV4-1 CASSQVGGGAPLKEQYF TGCGCCAGCAGCCAAGTGGGGGGGGGCGCCCCCTTGAAAGAGCAGTACTTC
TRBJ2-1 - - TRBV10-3 CAIRQGSSYNEQFF TGTGCCATCAGACAGGGTTCCTCCTACAATGAGCAGTTCTTC
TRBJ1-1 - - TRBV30 CAWSVRENTEAFF TGTGCCTGGAGTGTCCGGGAGAACACTGAAGCTTTCTTT
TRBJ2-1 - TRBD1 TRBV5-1 CASSLRTGGEQFF TGCGCCAGCAGCTTACGGACAGGCGGTGAGCAGTTCTTC
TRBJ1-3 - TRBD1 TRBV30 CAWSTSSTGRNTIYF TGTGCCTGGAGTACTTCATCGACAGGGCGAAACACCATATATTTT
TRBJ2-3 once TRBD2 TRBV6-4 CASSSGTSGADTQYF TGTGCCAGCAGTTCCGGGACTAGCGGGGCAGATACGCAGTATTTT
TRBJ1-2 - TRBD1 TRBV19 CASSADRGNYGYTF TGTGCCAGTAGTGCGGACAGGGGAAACTATGGCTACACCTTC
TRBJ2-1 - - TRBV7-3 CASSLSSGTVYNEQFF TGTGCCAGCAGCTTATCTTCCGGTACGGTCTACAATGAGCAGTTCTTC
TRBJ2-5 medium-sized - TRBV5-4 CASSFGAEQGTPLETQYF TGTGCCAGCAGCTTCGGCGCTGAGCAGGGTACCCCTCTGGAGACCCAGTACTTC
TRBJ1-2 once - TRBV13 CASSLGQGSYGYTF TGTGCCAGCAGCTTAGGCCAGGGTTCATATGGCTACACCTTC
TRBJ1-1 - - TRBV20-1 CSGQLNTEAFF TGCAGTGGACAGTTGAACACTGAAGCTTTCTTT
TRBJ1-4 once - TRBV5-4 CASSSRINEKLFF TGTGCCAGCAGCTCCAGGATTAATGAAAAACTGTTTTTT
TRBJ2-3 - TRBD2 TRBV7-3 CASSLRGTSGSSTDTQYF TGTGCCAGCAGCTTACGGGGGACTAGCGGTTCTAGCACAGATACGCAGTATTTT
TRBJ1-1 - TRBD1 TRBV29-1 CSAGQGVMNTEAFF TGCAGCGCGGGACAGGGAGTTATGAACACTGAAGCTTTCTTT
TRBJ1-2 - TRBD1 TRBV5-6 CASSFRDRGPGGYGYTF TGTGCCAGCAGCTTCCGGGACAGGGGACCTGGTGGGTATGGCTACACCTTC
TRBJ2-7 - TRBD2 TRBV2 CASSEGLAGVYEQYF TGTGCCAGCAGTGAGGGGCTAGCGGGGGTATACGAGCAGTACTTC
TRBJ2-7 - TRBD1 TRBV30 CAFLRDSLAYEQYF TGTGCCTTCCTCCGGGACAGCTTAGCCTACGAGCAGTACTTC
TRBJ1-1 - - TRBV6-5 CAGTECWNTEAFF TGTGCCGGTACGGAGTGTTGGAACACTGAAGCTTTCTTT
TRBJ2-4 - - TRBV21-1 CASSKGRGAENIQYF TGTGCCAGCAGCAAAGGGAGGGGCGCGGAAAACATTCAGTACTTC
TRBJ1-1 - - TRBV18 CASSPQGSLDTEAFF TGTGCCAGCTCACCCCAGGGGTCCCTGGACACTGAAGCTTTCTTT
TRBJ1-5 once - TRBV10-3 CAISRVGNQPQHF TGTGCCATCAGCCGGGTAGGCAATCAGCCCCAGCATTTT